Only a few counts were recorded for the clone carrying this T cell receptor (beta chain). What it binds is unknown. Cryopreserved PBMCs yielded about 2 micrograms of genomic DNA for TCR beta libraries. These data come from a study of cytotoxic CD8 clonotypes in ibrutinib-treated CLL. Method: immunoSEQ multiplex PCR; TCRdb's copy keeps in-frame clones and lacks some. The sample has 73,000 or so clones; approximately 70% are singletons. With 5 bases clipped from V and 0 bases from J, the junction kept 13 bases outside the gene matches. This CDR3 has 19 amino acids. The germline V gene has CDR1 SGHKS and CDR2 YYEKEE (reference sequence). Study results and caveats: Relative to age-matched healthy donors, clonality at baseline was higher, and it tracked circulating CD8+ T-cell counts. Before falling back toward baseline at progression, clonality had risen at the time of ibrutinib response.

The V call is TRBV5-5, the J call TRBJ1-6, with 8 nucleotides matching TRBD1. This receptor was taken from a human donor with chronic lymphocytic leukemia. Source: PBMCs, taken after 12 months of ibrutinib treatment. CDR3 nucleotide sequence: TGTGCCAGCAGTTCGGACAGGGCCGTCGATAGCTCCTATAATTCACCCCTCCACTTT. Translation: CASSSDRAVDSSYNSPLHF.